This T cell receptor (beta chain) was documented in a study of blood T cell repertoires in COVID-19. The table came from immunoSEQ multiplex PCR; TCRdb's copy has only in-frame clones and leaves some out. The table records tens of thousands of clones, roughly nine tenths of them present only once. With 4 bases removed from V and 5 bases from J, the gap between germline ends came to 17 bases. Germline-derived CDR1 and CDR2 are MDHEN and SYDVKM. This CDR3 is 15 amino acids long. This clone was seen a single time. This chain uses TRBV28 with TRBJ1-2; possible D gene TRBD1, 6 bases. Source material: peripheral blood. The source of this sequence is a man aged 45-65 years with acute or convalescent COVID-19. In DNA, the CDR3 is TGTGCCAGCAGTTGGGGGGGCAGGGACACTTATGGCTACACCTTC. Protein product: CASSWGGRDTYGYTF.